One T cell receptor beta chain is described in this entry. What it binds is not known. From germline, CDR1 is SQVTM and CDR2 ANQGSEA. The J segment lost 5 bases and the V segment lost 3 bases, leaving 9 bases of the junction unmatched. The CDR3 is 14 residues long. The source of the sample is a study of OX40 agonist ivuxolimab in advanced cancers. Study summary: Participants, 65% to 85% male, averaged about 56 years of age, ranging from about 23 to 80.

Sequenced by immunoSEQ multiplex PCR; TCRdb stores in-frame clones only, minus some. There are 94,000 or so clones in the sample; more than 80% occur only once, and roughly 5.2% lies in the top ten. Findings of the study overall: In the 0.1 to 3.0 mg/kg range, CD4+ and CD8+ blood T cells had expanded clonally by week 6. Expanded clones were, on average, more numerous among CD8+ T cells than CD4+.

The receptor comes from an adult with an advanced solid tumor such as melanoma, head and neck, liver or kidney cancer. V and J are TRBV29-1 and TRBJ2-7, with 8 bases lining up with TRBD2. This specimen consisted of CD4+ or CD8+ T cells sorted from blood, obtained in a trial of the OX40 agonist ivuxolimab. CDR3 protein: CSVDRAGGGDEQYF. The CDR3 DNA sequence: TGCAGCGTTGATAGGGCGGGAGGAGGGGACGAGCAGTACTTC.